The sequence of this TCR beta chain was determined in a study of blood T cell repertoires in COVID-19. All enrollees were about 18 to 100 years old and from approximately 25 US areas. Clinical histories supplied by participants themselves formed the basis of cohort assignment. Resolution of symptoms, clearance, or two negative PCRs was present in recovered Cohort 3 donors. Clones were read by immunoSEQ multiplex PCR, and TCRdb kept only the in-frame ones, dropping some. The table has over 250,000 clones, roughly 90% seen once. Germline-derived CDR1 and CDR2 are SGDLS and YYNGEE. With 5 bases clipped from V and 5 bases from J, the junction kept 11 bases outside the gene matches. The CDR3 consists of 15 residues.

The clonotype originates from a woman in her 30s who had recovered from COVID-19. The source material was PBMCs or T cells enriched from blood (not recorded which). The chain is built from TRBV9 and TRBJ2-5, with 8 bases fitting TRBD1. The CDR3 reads CASRISGQGRETQYF. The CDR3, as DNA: TGTGCCAGCAGGATATCCGGACAGGGACGGGAGACCCAGTACTTC. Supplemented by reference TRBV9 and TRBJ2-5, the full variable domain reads DSGVTQTPKHLITATGQRVTLRCSPRSGDLSVYWYQQSLDQGLQFLIQYYNGEERAKGNILERFSAQQFPDLHSELNLSSLELGDSALYFCASRISGQGRETQYFGPGTRLLVL.